This T cell receptor (beta chain) was captured in a study of regulatory T cells in long-lasting Graves disease. Researchers made TCR beta libraries by using iRepertoire HTBI primers and running Arm-PCR on CDR3 regions. TCRdb recomputed calls from the multiplex PCR reads with MiXCR, one row per CDR3 protein. The repertoire holds hundreds of thousands of distinct CDR3 sequences, 30% seen once, with around 42% in the top ten. The CDR3 is made up of 15 amino acids. V dropped 7 bases and J dropped 4 bases, with 23 bases sitting between them. Germline values: CDR1 DFQATT, CDR2 SNEGSKA (reference sequence). Documented time point: persistent/refractory GD, antithyroid drugs over 5 years with positive TRAb. Construction of the TCR library relied on RNA isolated from PBMCs.

This receptor was taken from a female donor with Graves disease. This chain connects TRBV20-1 to TRBJ2-7; D unclear. The specimen was peripheral blood mononuclear cells (PBMCs), collected when the disease was refractory, from a patient treated with antithyroid drugs. CDR3 in DNA: TGCAGTGTCATGAGTCACCCAGCCCATAGTTACGAGCAGTACTTC. This sequence encodes CSVMSHPAHSYEQYF.